This T cell receptor (beta chain) was recorded in a study of blood T cell repertoires in COVID-19. As for the study in general: There were acute and convalescent COVID-19 samples, and they came from the United States, Italy and Spain. The analysed material was cDNA or gDNA that came from T cells, B-cell-depleted T cells, or PBMCs.

Original data processing: How many nucleated cells were present was estimated from reference gene primer amplification. Measured with immunoSEQ multiplex PCR; TCRdb has only the in-frame clones, and not every one. The DNA gave D and trimming, while V, J and clone size come from that table. The sample holds 50,000 to 75,000 clones; roughly 80% are singletons and the top ten take roughly 21%. The CDR3 loop spans 16 amino acids. Germline CDR1 LGHDT, CDR2 YNNKEL (reference sequence). Between the trimmed V and J ends, which lost 4 bases and 2 bases, there was a span of 18 bases. This chain connects TRBV3-1 (or the pseudogene TRBV3-2) to TRBJ2-7; D perhaps matches TRBD1 (6 bases). The sample consisted of peripheral blood. This TCR was recovered from an elderly man with active or convalescent COVID-19. CDR3 amino acids: CASSPPDGQRPYEQYF. The DNA for the CDR3 is TGTGCCAGCAGCCCTCCGGACGGACAGAGACCCTACGAGCAGTACTTC.